This T cell receptor beta chain appears in the sequencing data of a study of T cell responses to AZD1222 COVID-19 vaccine. Study findings and constraints: Spike regions recognized by vaccine-associated CD4 TCRs spanned the protein, led by 160-218 and 743-854.

Trimming left V 0 bases short and J 2 bases short, with 11 bases between. The CDR3 totals 15 residues. Germline values: CDR1 SGHRS, CDR2 YFSETQ. The data were produced by immunoSEQ multiplex PCR, yet TCRdb's version contains in-frame clones alone and is incomplete. The repertoire holds 25,000 to 30,000 clones, with under 90% as singletons. In its sample, this clone was seen once. Its specificity is not known. This chain links TRBV5-1 with TRBJ1-2; no firm D call. The sample here was peripheral blood, taken on day 0 of AZD1222 vaccination. The receptor's source is an adult in good health. In nucleotides, the CDR3 is TGCGCCAGCAGCTTGGATTTCCTGCGGAACTATGGCTACACCTTC. Protein: CASSLDFLRNYGYTF.